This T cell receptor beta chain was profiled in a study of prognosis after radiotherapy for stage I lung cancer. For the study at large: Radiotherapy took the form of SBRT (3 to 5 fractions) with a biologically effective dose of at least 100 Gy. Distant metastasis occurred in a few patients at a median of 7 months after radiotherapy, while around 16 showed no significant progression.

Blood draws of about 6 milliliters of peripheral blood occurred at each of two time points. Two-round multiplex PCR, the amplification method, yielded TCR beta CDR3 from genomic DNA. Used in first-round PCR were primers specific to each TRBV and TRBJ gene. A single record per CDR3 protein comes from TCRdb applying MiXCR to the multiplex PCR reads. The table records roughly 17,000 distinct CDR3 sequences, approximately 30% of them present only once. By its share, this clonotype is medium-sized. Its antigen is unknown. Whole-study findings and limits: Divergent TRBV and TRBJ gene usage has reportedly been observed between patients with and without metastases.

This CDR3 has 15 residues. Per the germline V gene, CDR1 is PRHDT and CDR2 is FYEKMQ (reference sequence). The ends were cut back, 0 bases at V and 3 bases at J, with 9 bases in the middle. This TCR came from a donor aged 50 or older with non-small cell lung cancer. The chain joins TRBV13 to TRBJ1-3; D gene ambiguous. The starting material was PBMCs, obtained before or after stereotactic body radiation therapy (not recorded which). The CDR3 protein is CASSLGQAYGNTIYF. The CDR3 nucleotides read TGTGCCAGCAGCTTAGGCCAGGCTTATGGAAACACCATATATTTT.